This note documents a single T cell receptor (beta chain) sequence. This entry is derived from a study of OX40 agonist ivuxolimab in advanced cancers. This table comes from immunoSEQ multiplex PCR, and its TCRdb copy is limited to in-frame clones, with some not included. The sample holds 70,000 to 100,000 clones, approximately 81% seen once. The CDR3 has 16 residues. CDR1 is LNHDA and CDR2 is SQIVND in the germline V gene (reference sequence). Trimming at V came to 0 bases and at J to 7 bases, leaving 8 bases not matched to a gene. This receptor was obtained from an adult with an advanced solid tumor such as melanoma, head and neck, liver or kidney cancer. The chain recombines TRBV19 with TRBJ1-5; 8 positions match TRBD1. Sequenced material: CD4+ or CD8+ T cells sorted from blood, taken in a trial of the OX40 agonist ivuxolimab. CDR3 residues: CASSIDQAGGRQPQHF. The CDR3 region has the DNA TGTGCCAGTAGTATAGATCAGGCAGGGGGCCGACAGCCCCAGCATTTT.